The T cell receptor (beta chain) described here comes from a study of post-analysis software for immune sequencing data. Study context: The patients showed relapsing-remitting, secondary progressive and progressive-relapsing multiple sclerosis courses.

Germline V lookup: CDR1 MDHEN, CDR2 SYDVKM. This CDR3 comprises 12 residues. With 8 bases removed from V and 1 base from J, the gap between germline ends came to 8 bases. Of note for this clonotype: The antigen is not known.

Study-wide results and caveats: TRBV segments more frequent in patients than in controls numbered roughly 5 and included TRBV5-6, TRBV5-1 and TRBV20-1. Comparison with controls showed significantly lower normalized Chao1 diversity in multiple sclerosis patients. F measure clustering grouped samples strongly by preparation batch.

Sequencing libraries made from TCR beta cDNA carried unique molecular identifiers. T cells numbering about 0.95 to 11 million gave rise to roughly 0.5 million cDNA molecules. Each CDR3 protein gets one entry after TCRdb re-called the PCR reads with MiXCR. The sample includes approximately 440,000 distinct CDR3 sequences, over 35% of them seen just once. The rearrangement links TRBV28 to TRBJ2-5, with D unclear. The sequence was collected from a girl under 18 with multiple sclerosis. What was sequenced was blood. The CDR3 DNA follows: TGTGCCAGCCTTGGTCTCCAAGAGACCCAGTACTTC. This sequence encodes CASLGLQETQYF.